The 17 T cell receptor beta chains listed next were all sequenced from one sample in a study of blood T cell repertoires in COVID-19. Some clones are missing from TCRdb's copy, which holds only in-frame ones; the method was immunoSEQ multiplex PCR. This table holds roughly 310,000 clones, roughly 90% found once. The specimen sequenced was PBMCs or T cells enriched from blood (not recorded which). The receptors were gathered from a man aged 55 to 70 who had recovered from COVID-19.

This chain links TRBV10-2 with TRBJ2-5; the match to TRBD2 covers 7 bases. The CDR3 has 15 amino acids. Germline V gene lookup returns CDR1 WSHSY and CDR2 SAAADI. V was pared by 5 bases and J by 5 bases, with 11 bases of the junction left unmatched. In nucleotides, the CDR3 is TGCGCCAGCAGTCTCCCGGGACTACCAATGGAGACCCAGTACTTC. Encoded protein: CASSLPGLPMETQYF.

This sequence joins TRBV7-2 and TRBJ1-2; D is possibly TRBD1 (6 bases). Germline V CDR1 and CDR2: SGHTA, FQGNSA. CDR3 length equals 13 residues. V dropped 7 bases and J dropped 7 bases, with 16 bases sitting between them. The CDR3 nucleotides read TGTGCCAGCAAGCTCCAACAGGGAGCTGGCTACACCTTC. Translation gives CASKLQQGAGYTF.

In nucleotides, the CDR3 is TGTGCCAGCAGCTTTGAGTACACTGAAGCTTTCTTT. Its translation: CASSFEYTEAFF. This chain connects TRBV11-2 to TRBJ1-1; D remains unclear. V lost 3 bases to trimming and J lost 3 bases, with 5 bases between them. The CDR3 length is 12 residues. The germline V gene has CDR1 SGHAT and CDR2 FQNNGV.

V usage is TRBV29-1 and J usage is TRBJ1-4, with D unresolved. Looked up from germline, CDR1 is SQVTM and CDR2 is ANQGSEA. Between the trimmed V and J ends, which lost 5 bases and 0 bases, there was a span of 4 bases. The CDR3 totals 12 residues. The DNA of the CDR3 is TGCAGCGTTACGGCAACTAATGAAAAACTGTTTTTT. It codes for CSVTATNEKLFF.

V usage is TRBV15 and J usage is TRBJ2-7, with D possibly matching TRBD2 (6 bases). There are 14 residues in the CDR3. V was shortened by 0 bases and J by 3 bases, with 9 bases between the two germline ends. The germline V gene encodes CDR1 LNHNV and CDR2 YYDKDF (reference sequence). The CDR3 nucleotides are TGTGCCACCAGCAGAGAAAAGGGAGGCTACGAGCAGTACTTC. This encodes CATSREKGGYEQYF.

This chain joins TRBV3-1 (or the pseudogene TRBV3-2) and TRBJ1-3; a weak D match, TRBD1 (6 bases). V was cut by 3 bases and J by 4 bases, with 16 bases left in between. CDR3 size: 16 residues. Per germline, CDR1 LGHDT and CDR2 YNNKEL (reference sequence). In DNA, the CDR3 is TGTGCCAGCAGCCACCCCCCAGGGGCAGGAGGAAACACCATATATTTT. Residues: CASSHPPGAGGNTIYF.

This clone was seen once. The chain recombines TRBV7-6 with TRBJ2-1, with no clear D. V was pared by 1 base and J by 8 bases, with 6 bases between. The CDR3 has 12 amino acids. Per germline, CDR1 SGHVS and CDR2 FNYEAQ. CDR3 amino acids: CASSLEPDEQFF. Here the CDR3 DNA reads TGTGCCAGCAGCTTAGAGCCCGATGAGCAGTTCTTC.

The chain uses TRBV19 and TRBJ1-2; 11 positions agree with TRBD1. V lost 6 bases to trimming and J lost 4 bases; unmatched junction nucleotides: 7. Per the germline V gene, CDR1 is LNHDA and CDR2 is SQIVND (reference sequence). This CDR3 region has 15 residues. CDR3 amino acids: CASSTRTGGLYGYTF. CDR3 nucleotide sequence: TGTGCCAGTAGCACTCGGACAGGGGGCCTCTATGGCTACACCTTC.

The J gene is TRBJ1-1, the V gene TRBV5-1; 7 nucleotides agree with TRBD1. Germline V lookup: CDR1 SGHRS, CDR2 YFSETQ. The CDR3 spans 14 residues. The V segment lost 1 base and the J segment 4 bases; nucleotides outside the gene matches: 4. CDR3 nucleotides: TGCGCCAGCAGCTTGCCAGACAGGGTCACTGAAGCTTTCTTT. Amino acid sequence: CASSLPDRVTEAFF.

V usage is TRBV10-1 and J usage is TRBJ2-3; D gene uncertain. This CDR3 is 13 amino acids long. Trimming shortened V by 2 bases and J by 9 bases, and 12 bases separated the two germline ends. Germline CDR1 and CDR2: WNHNN and SYGVQD (reference sequence). In DNA, the CDR3 is TGCGCCAGCAGTGAGACGGCCAGCAGGACGCAGTATTTT. Protein: CASSETASRTQYF.

J is TRBJ1-5 and V is TRBV29-1; tentatively, D is TRBD1 (5 bases). The CDR3 runs to 13 residues. The germline V and J ends were trimmed by 4 bases and 6 bases, with 13 bases remaining between them. The germline CDR1 and CDR2 sequences are SQVTM and ANQGSEA. The chain's CDR3 is CSVARGVGQPQHF. Written as DNA, the CDR3 is TGCAGCGTTGCTCGGGGGGTGGGTCAGCCCCAGCATTTT.

The J gene is TRBJ1-6, the V gene TRBV9; no reliable D call. Germline values: CDR1 SGDLS, CDR2 YYNGEE. The CDR3 has 15 amino acids. Trimming left V 0 bases short and J 5 bases short, with 9 bases between. CDR3 DNA: TGTGCCAGCAGCGTAGATCAACAGCATAATTCACCCCTCCACTTT. This sequence encodes CASSVDQQHNSPLHF.

The rearrangement links TRBV11-2 to TRBJ2-1; D may be TRBD2 (5 bases). Per the germline V gene, CDR1 is SGHAT and CDR2 is FQNNGV. V dropped 0 bases and J dropped 2 bases, with 8 bases sitting between them. The CDR3 length is 15 residues. CDR3 coding DNA: TGTGCCAGCAGCTTAGACTGGGAGCCCTACAATGAGCAGTTCTTC. This sequence encodes CASSLDWEPYNEQFF.

This clone was detected only once. V and J are TRBV3-1 (or the pseudogene TRBV3-2) and TRBJ2-1, with TRBD2 matching 15 bases. Germline CDR1 and CDR2: LGHDT and YNNKEL (reference sequence). Losses at the gene ends were 5 bases for V and 9 bases for J; bases not matched to a gene: 8. The CDR3 has 16 residues. This chain's CDR3 is CASSFGTSGRLGEQFF. DNA for the CDR3: TGTGCCAGCAGCTTCGGGACTAGCGGGAGGTTAGGTGAGCAGTTCTTC.

This clone was observed a handful of times. This chain joins TRBV27 and TRBJ1-6; 8 bases match TRBD1. From germline, CDR1 is MNHEY and CDR2 SMNVEV (reference sequence). With 4 bases clipped from V and 10 bases from J, the junction kept 9 bases outside the gene matches. The length of the CDR3 is 15 residues. The CDR3 region is CASSSLQGGRSPLHF. CDR3 bases: TGTGCCAGCAGTTCCCTACAGGGGGGAAGGTCACCCCTCCACTTT.

This chain joins TRBV2 and TRBJ1-2; a possible D gene is TRBD1 (5 bases). The V and J ends lost 4 bases and 8 bases respectively, with 11 bases between them. The CDR3 is 12 residues long. The germline V gene encodes CDR1 SNHLY and CDR2 FYNNEI. DNA for the CDR3: TGTGCCAGCAGTGTGACAGACGGGGGCTACACCTTC. Amino acids: CASSVTDGGYTF.

This clone occurred a few times. The chain couples TRBV11-3 to TRBJ1-4, with TRBD1 matching over 8 bases. Germline trimming cut 5 bases from V and 5 bases from J; bases unmatched to any gene: 7. Germline V gene lookup returns CDR1 SGHNT and CDR2 YENEEA. CDR3 length equals 15 residues. The CDR3 is CASSPTGEENEKLFF. In DNA form, the CDR3 reads TGTGCCAGCAGCCCGACAGGGGAGGAGAATGAAAAACTGTTTTTT.